This T cell receptor (beta chain) comes out of a study of blood T cell repertoires in COVID-19. The wider study: In each case, the material was cDNA or gDNA derived from T cells, B-cell-depleted T cells, or PBMCs.

On this clone: The sample has other DNA sequences that encode this CDR3 too.

Assay: immunoSEQ multiplex PCR; the TCRdb copy retains only in-frame clones and omits some. The sample gives more than 150,000 clones, about 80% of which show up once; approximately 12% is in the top ten. The CDR3 sequence is 13 residues long. V lost 3 bases to trimming and J lost 0 bases, with 6 bases between them. The germline V gene has CDR1 WNHNN and CDR2 SYGVQD (reference sequence). The rearrangement joins TRBV10-1 to TRBJ2-7; D is perhaps TRBD1 (5 bases). This clonotype was sampled from an older man who had recovered from COVID-19. Sequencing was done on a sample of peripheral blood. The CDR3 is CASSEGVSYEQYF. DNA for the CDR3: TGCGCCAGCAGTGAAGGGGTCTCCTACGAGCAGTACTTC.